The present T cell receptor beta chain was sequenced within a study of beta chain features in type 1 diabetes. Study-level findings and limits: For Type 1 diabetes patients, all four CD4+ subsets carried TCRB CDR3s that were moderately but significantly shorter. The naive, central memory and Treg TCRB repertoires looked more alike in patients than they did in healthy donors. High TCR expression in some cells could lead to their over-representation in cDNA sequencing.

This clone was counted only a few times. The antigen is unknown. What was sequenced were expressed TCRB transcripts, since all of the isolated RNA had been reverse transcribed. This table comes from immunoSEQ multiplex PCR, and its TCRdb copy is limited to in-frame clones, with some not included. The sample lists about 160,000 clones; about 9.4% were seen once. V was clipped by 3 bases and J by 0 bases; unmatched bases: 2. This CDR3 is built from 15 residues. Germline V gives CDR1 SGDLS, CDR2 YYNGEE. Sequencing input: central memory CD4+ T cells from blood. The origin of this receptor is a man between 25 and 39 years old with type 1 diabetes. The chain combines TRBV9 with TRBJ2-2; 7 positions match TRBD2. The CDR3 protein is CASSGRGANTGELFF. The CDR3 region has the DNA TGTGCCAGCAGCGGACGGGGGGCGAACACCGGGGAGCTGTTTTTT.